This T cell receptor (beta chain) comes out of a study of T cells in Graves' hyperthyroidism and ophthalmopathy. TCR beta CDR3 region amplification was performed from RNA transcripts. Initially, a first-round RT-PCR of the TCR CDR3 employed the HTBI primer set. A single record per CDR3 protein comes from TCRdb applying MiXCR to the multiplex PCR reads. The table records about 380,000 distinct CDR3 sequences, approximately 13% of them present only once. Recently diagnosed hyperthyroidism of less than 2 months' duration affected patients aged 18 to 65. This clonotype was detected only a few times. Germline V gene sequence: CDR1 SGHRS, CDR2 YFSETQ. The CDR3 covers 15 residues. The V end lost 4 bases, the J end lost 1 base, and 15 bases lay between the germline ends.

This TCR derives from a man younger than 40 with Graves' hyperthyroidism that later progressed to Graves' ophthalmopathy. The sequencing sample was made of blood. The chain is built from TRBV5-1 and TRBJ2-7; perhaps TRBD1 as D (6 bases). Here the CDR3 reads CASSPGQGLSYEQYF. The CDR3 DNA sequence: TGCGCCAGCAGCCCCGGGCAGGGGCTTTCCTACGAGCAGTACTTC. The variable domain in full, completed from reference TRBV5-1 and TRBJ2-7, reads KAGVTQTPRYLIKTRGQQVTLSCSPISGHRSVSWYQQTPGQGLQFLFEYFSETQRNKGNFPGRFSGRQFSNSRSEMNVSTLELGDSALYLCASSPGQGLSYEQYFGPGTRLTVT.